This T cell receptor (beta chain) was identified in a study of T cell responses to AZD1222 COVID-19 vaccine. Only in-frame clones appear in the TCRdb table, and some are missing; sequencing was by immunoSEQ multiplex PCR. This sample yields 100,000 to 150,000 clones, of which approximately 92% are seen a single time; under 2% belongs to the top ten. Study results and limitations: Baseline antibody screening turned up just a handful of seropositive AZD1222 recipients. Repertoire samples came only from after the peak T cell response.

Trimming stripped 2 bases from V and 2 bases from J, with 12 bases between. This CDR3 region has 16 residues. Germline values: CDR1 MGHRA, CDR2 YSYEKL. About this clone itself: Its antigen is as yet unknown.

The chain combines TRBV4-1 with TRBJ2-2; D gene uncertain. The sequence was collected from an adult who received the AZD1222 COVID-19 vaccine. Sequences were derived from peripheral blood, sampled 28 days after the second AZD1222 dose. The CDR3 sequence is CASSQLVSSNTGELFF. The DNA for the CDR3 is TGCGCCAGCAGCCAACTAGTGAGCTCAAACACCGGGGAGCTGTTTTTT.